The entry below gives a single T cell receptor (beta chain) sequence along with its context. What it recognizes is unknown. Measured with immunoSEQ multiplex PCR; TCRdb has only the in-frame clones, and not every one. Seen here are more than 30,000 clones, 90% to 95% observed once, and the top ten hold roughly 0.26%. The sample originates from a study of T cells after posttransplantation cyclophosphamide. Study-level findings and limits: Recipient CMV seropositivity and CMV reactivation strongly tracked TRB clonality. Tissue-infiltrating T cells from skin or gut overlapped little with blood T cells. Later blood repertoires were often dominated by clones from the donor CD8+ memory compartment.

CDR1 is SGHRS and CDR2 is YFSETQ in the germline V gene. The CDR3 covers 18 residues. V lost 0 bases to trimming and J lost 4 bases; unmatched junction nucleotides: 10. The naive gate required viable CD3+CD4+ or CD3+CD8+ cells with CCR7+CD45RA+CD45RO-CD95-CD27+CD28+ phenotype. The related graft donor's blood sample was taken on the day of bone marrow donation. This sequence originates from a woman aged 55-70 years in good health, CMV-negative, and a related stem cell transplant donor. The sequenced material came from naive CD4+ T cells sorted from PBMCs. The rearrangement uses TRBV5-1 and TRBJ2-2; 9 bases match TRBD2. The DNA of the CDR3 is TGCGCCAGCAGCTTGGTATCGGGACTAGCAGGGGGCACCGGGGAGCTGTTTTTT. It codes for CASSLVSGLAGGTGELFF.